This T cell receptor beta chain appears in the sequencing data of a study of early T cells in non-severe SARS-CoV-2 infection. General study points: VDJdb matching, biased toward anti-spike CD8 responses, missed private and CD4 specificities.

This clonotype was counted ten times or more. What it binds is unknown. There are 16 residues in the CDR3. Trimming cost V 4 bases and J 2 bases; bases outside gene matches: 3. From germline, CDR1 is MNHNY and CDR2 SVGAGI (reference sequence). The protocol attached unique molecular identifiers to individual cDNA molecules. TCRdb itself ran the 5' RACE reads through MiXCR, one entry per CDR3 protein. Of fewer than 130,000 distinct CDR3 sequences listed, roughly an eighth are singletons. This specimen was whole blood, taken at baseline. The TCR originated in an adult who was a healthcare worker with PCR-confirmed SARS-CoV-2 infection or an uninfected control (not recorded which). J is TRBJ1-6 and V is TRBV6-6; 9 nucleotides match TRBD1. CDR3 coding DNA: TGTGCCAGCAGTTTTACAGGGGGCACCTATAATTCACCCCTCCACTTT. This gives the protein CASSFTGGTYNSPLHF.